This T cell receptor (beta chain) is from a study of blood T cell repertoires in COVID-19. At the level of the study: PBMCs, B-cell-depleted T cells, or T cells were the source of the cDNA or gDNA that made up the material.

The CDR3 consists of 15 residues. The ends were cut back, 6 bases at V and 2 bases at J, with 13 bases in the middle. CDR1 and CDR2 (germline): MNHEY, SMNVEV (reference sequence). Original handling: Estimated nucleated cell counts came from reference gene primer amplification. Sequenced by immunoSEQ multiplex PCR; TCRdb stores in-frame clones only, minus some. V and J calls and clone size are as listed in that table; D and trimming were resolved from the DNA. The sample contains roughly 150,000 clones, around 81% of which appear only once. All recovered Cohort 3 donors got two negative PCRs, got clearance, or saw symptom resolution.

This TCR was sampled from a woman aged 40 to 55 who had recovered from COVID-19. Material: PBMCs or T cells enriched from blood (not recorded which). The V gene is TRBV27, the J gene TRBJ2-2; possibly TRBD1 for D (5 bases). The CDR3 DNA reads TGTGCCAGCAGAAAAGGGCAGGGAAACACCGGGGAGCTGTTTTTT. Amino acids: CASRKGQGNTGELFF.